These T cell receptor beta chains were read from a single sample in a study of shared clonotypes between healthy human individuals. Measured with immunoSEQ multiplex PCR; TCRdb has only the in-frame clones, and not every one. The data contain 650,000 to 800,000 clones, about 90% of them singletons. The sample comprised naive CD8+ T cells sorted from blood. These receptors were obtained from a young man in good health. The CDR3 runs from the conserved cysteine through the conserved F or W. The D gene is left open where the match is weak. Not every row has a clone size; where given, it reads once, few, many or a size class.

TRBJ2-7 | NA | NA | TRBV7-9 | TGTGCCAGCAGCCTTGACAGAGAGCAGTACTTC | CASSLDREQYF
TRBJ2-1 | NA | TRBD2 | TRBV27 | TGTGCCAGCAGTTTAGGGACTAGCGGTAGGGAGCAGTTCTTC | CASSLGTSGREQFF
TRBJ2-1 | NA | NA | TRBV7-8 | TGTGCCAGCAGCTTTATCGGCTCCTACAATGAGCAGTTCTTC | CASSFIGSYNEQFF
TRBJ2-5 | NA | NA | TRBV7-8 | TGTGCCAGCAGCAACTCGTGGGACACCCGTTACTTC | CASSNSWDTRYF
TRBJ2-2 | once | NA | TRBV6-6 | TGTGCCAGCAAAAAAACGGGACTGACGAACACCGGGGAGCTGTTTTTT | CASKKTGLTNTGELFF
TRBJ2-1 | NA | NA | TRBV11-2 | TGTGCCAGCAGCCAGGAGACAGACATCTGGAGCTCCTACAATGAGCAGTTCTTC | CASSQETDIWSSYNEQFF
TRBJ1-1 | NA | NA | TRBV5-1 | TGCGCCAGCAGCCAGGCCATCTCGCAGGGAATCAGGTTTGAAGCTTTCTTT | CASSQAISQGIRFEAFF
TRBJ2-3 | NA | NA | TRBV19 | TGTGCCAGTAAGGAAGGAGGCGGGCCAAGCACAGATACGCAGTATTTT | CASKEGGGPSTDTQYF
TRBJ2-7 | NA | TRBD1 | TRBV5-6 | TGTGCCAGCAGCGGAGGACAGGGAGAGACCTATAGGTCCGAGCAGTACTTC | CASSGGQGETYRSEQYF
TRBJ1-2 | NA | NA | TRBV4-1 | TGCGCCAGCAGCCAAGTGACCTTGGCTGGGCAGGGGAACTATGGCTACACCTTC | CASSQVTLAGQGNYGYTF
TRBJ1-4 | NA | TRBD1 | TRBV6-1 | TGTGCCAGCAGTGAAGCAGTGACAGGGGGCCTCATTAATGAAAAACTGTTTTTT | CASSEAVTGGLINEKLFF
TRBJ1-1 | NA | TRBD1 | TRBV27 | TGTGCCAGCAGCAGGGACAGAGTGAACACTGAAGCTTTCTTT | CASSRDRVNTEAFF
TRBJ2-2 | NA | NA | TRBV14 | TGTGCCAGCAGTGAGGGGGAGGGCCTTCCCGGGGAGCTGTTTTTT | CASSEGEGLPGELFF
TRBJ2-7 | once | TRBD1 | TRBV28 | TGTGCCAGCAGTGGAAGGACAGGACTTCCCCCATTTTACGAGCAGTACTTC | CASSGRTGLPPFYEQYF
TRBJ2-7 | once | NA | TRBV27 | TGTGCCAGCTCCCGAGGGGTGACAGCCGGCGATGGGCAGTACTTC | CASSRGVTAGDGQYF
TRBJ2-2 | NA | NA | TRBV5-5 | TGTGCCAGCAGGGACCAGGGGGGAGGCGGGGAGCTGTTTTTT | CASRDQGGGGELFF
TRBJ2-7 | NA | NA | TRBV27 | TGTGCCAGCAAAGGACTCACATATGGCGAGCAGTACTTC | CASKGLTYGEQYF
TRBJ1-5 | NA | NA | TRBV19 | TGTGCCAGTAGTATGCCCGCGGCAGAGTATAGCAATCAGCCCCAGCATTTT | CASSMPAAEYSNQPQHF
TRBJ1-1 | few | NA | TRBV16 | TGTGCCAGCAGCCCTTGGATGAACACTGAAGCTTTCTTT | CASSPWMNTEAFF
TRBJ1-3 | NA | NA | TRBV28 | TGTGCCAGCAGTTCCATCGGAACGGGTGGAAACACCATATATTTT | CASSSIGTGGNTIYF
TRBJ2-6 | NA | NA | TRBV29-1 | TGCAGCGTCGCCGGGGACGCTGGGGCCAACGTCCTGACTTTC | CSVAGDAGANVLTF
TRBJ2-1 | NA | TRBD2 | TRBV27 | TGTGCCAGCAGTTTATTGTCTAGCGGGAGGAATGAGCAGTTCTTC | CASSLLSSGRNEQFF
TRBJ2-7 | NA | TRBD1 | TRBV5-4 | TGTGCCAGCAGCTTGGGACAGGGAGCCTACGAGCAGTACTTC | CASSLGQGAYEQYF
TRBJ1-3 | NA | NA | TRBV7-9 | TGTGCCAGCGGCCTCCCCGACCGACACTCTGGAAACACCATATATTTT | CASGLPDRHSGNTIYF
TRBJ2-1 | NA | TRBD2 | TRBV5-1 | TGCGCCAGCAGCTTGGGAGGAATAGCGGGAGGCAATGAGCAGTTCTTC | CASSLGGIAGGNEQFF
TRBJ2-5 | NA | NA | TRBV28 | TGTGCCAGCAGTTCTCCTGGGGGAGCGGCCCAAGAGACCCAGTACTTC | CASSSPGGAAQETQYF
TRBJ1-2 | once | NA | TRBV6-5 | TGTGCCAGCAGTCCGGAAACAGGGTTTCGCGGCTACACCTTC | CASSPETGFRGYTF
TRBJ1-1 | NA | TRBD1 | TRBV29-1 | TGCAGCGTTCCTCCCGGGACAGGGGGCCTGAACACTGAAGCTTTCTTT | CSVPPGTGGLNTEAFF
TRBJ2-7 | few | NA | TRBV7-9 | TGTGCCAGCAGCCTGTCCAGCTCCTACGAGCAGTACTTC | CASSLSSSYEQYF